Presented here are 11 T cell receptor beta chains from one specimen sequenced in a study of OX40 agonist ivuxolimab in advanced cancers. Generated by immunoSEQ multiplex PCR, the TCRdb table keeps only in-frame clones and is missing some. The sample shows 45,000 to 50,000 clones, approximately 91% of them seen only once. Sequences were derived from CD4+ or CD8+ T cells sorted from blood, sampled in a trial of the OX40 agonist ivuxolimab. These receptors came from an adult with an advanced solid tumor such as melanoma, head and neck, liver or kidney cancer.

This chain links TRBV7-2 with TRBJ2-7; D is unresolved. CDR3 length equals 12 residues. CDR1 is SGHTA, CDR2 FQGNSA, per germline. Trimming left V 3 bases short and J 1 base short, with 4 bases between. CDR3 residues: CASSFRSYEQYF. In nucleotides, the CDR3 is TGTGCCAGCAGCTTCCGGTCCTACGAGCAGTACTTC.

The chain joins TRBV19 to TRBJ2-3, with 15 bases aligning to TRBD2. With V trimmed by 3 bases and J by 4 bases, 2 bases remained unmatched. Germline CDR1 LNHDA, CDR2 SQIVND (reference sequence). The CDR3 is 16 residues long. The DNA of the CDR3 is TGTGCCAGTAGTATGGGGACTAGCGGGGGGCCAGATACGCAGTATTTT. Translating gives CASSMGTSGGPDTQYF.

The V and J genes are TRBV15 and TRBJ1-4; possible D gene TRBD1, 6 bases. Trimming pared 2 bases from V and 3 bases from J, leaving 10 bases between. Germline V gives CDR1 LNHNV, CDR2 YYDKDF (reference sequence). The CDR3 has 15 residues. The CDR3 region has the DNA TGTGCCACCAGCAGAACAGGGATCTCTAATGAAAAACTGTTTTTT. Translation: CATSRTGISNEKLFF. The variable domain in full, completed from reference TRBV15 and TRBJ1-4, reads DAMVIQNPRYQVTQFGKPVTLSCSQTLNHNVMYWYQQKSSQAPKLLFHYYDKDFNNEADTPDNFQSRRPNTSFCFLDIRSPGLGDTAMYLCATSRTGISNEKLFFGSGTQLSVL.

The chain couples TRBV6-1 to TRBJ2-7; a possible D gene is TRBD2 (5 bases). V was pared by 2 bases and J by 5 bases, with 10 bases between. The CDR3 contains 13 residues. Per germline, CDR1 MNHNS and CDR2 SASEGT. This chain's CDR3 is CASSERRADEQYF. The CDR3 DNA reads TGTGCCAGCAGTGAAAGGCGGGCCGACGAGCAGTACTTC.

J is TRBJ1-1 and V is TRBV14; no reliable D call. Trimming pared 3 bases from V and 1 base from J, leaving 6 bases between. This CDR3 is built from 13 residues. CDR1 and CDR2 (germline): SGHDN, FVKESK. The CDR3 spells CASSQDWNTEAFF. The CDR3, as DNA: TGTGCCAGCAGCCAGGATTGGAACACTGAAGCTTTCTTT.

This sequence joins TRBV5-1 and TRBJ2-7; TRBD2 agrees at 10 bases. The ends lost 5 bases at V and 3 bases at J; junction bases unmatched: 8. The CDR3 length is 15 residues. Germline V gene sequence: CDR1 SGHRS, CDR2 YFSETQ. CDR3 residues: CASRPPGLAIYEQYF. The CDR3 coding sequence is TGCGCCAGCAGACCCCCGGGACTAGCGATCTACGAGCAGTACTTC.

The DNA for the CDR3 is TGCGCCAGCAGCCAACAATCCCTGTCTTCCTACGAGCAGTACTTC. Residues: CASSQQSLSSYEQYF. This chain uses TRBV4-1 with TRBJ2-7; D is undetermined. CDR3 length: 15 amino acids. Trimming took 2 bases from V and 1 from J, leaving 12 bases between them. In germline, CDR1 is MGHRA, CDR2 YSYEKL.

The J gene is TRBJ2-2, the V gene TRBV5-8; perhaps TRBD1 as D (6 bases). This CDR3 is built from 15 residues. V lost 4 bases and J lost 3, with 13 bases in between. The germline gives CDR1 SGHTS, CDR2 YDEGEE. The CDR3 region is CASSLRDKYTGELFF. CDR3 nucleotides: TGTGCCAGCAGCCTCCGGGACAAATACACCGGGGAGCTGTTTTTT.

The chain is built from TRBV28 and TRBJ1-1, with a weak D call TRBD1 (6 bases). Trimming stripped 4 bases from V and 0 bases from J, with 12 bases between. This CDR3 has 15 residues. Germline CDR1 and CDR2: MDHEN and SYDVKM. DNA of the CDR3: TGTGCCAGCAGTTCAGGGGTCCCCTTGAACACTGAAGCTTTCTTT. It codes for CASSSGVPLNTEAFF. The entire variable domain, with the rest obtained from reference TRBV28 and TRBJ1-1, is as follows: DVKVTQSSRYLVKRTGEKVFLECVQDMDHENMFWYRQDPGLGLRLIYFSYDVKMKEKGDIPEGYSVSREKKERFSLILESASTNQTSMYLCASSSGVPLNTEAFFGQGTRLTVV.

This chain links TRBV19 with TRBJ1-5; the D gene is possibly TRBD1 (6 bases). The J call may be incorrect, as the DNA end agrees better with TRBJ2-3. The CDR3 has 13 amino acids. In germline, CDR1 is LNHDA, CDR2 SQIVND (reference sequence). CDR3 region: CASIGQFNQPQYF. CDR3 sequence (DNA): TGTGCCAGCATCGGACAGTTCAATCAGCCCCAGTATTTT.

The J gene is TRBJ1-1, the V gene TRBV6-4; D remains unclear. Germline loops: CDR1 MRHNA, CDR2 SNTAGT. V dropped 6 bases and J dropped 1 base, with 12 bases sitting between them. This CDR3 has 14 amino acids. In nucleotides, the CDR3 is TGTGCCAGCAGCCAAAGTACAGAGAACACTGAAGCTTTCTTT. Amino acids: CASSQSTENTEAFF.